These 32 T cell receptor beta chains originate from one sample sequenced in a study of CD8 T cells in ankylosing spondylitis. TCRdb fed the 5' RACE reads into MiXCR, producing one record per CDR3 protein. Among a few hundred thousand distinct CDR3 sequences listed, approximately 22% were seen once. The specimen sequenced was blood, either unsorted or a sorted T cell fraction (not recorded which). These receptor sequences come from a male donor with ankylosing spondylitis or in good health (not recorded which).

The sample holds many counts of this clonotype. CDR3 bases: TGCGCCAGCAGCACCGGGACAGGGGAAGGCGAGCAGTACTTC. It is translated as CASSTGTGEGEQYF. V usage is TRBV5-1 and J usage is TRBJ2-7, with 10 bases that match TRBD1. The ends lost 4 bases at V and 6 bases at J; junction bases unmatched: 7. Germline V gene sequence: CDR1 SGHRS, CDR2 YFSETQ. The CDR3 loop spans 14 amino acids.

This clonotype has only a few counts. The chain recombines TRBV20-1 with TRBJ1-1; D is unclear. Trimming removed 0 bases at V and 1 base at J, with 15 bases between. This CDR3 spans 16 amino acids. The V gene's germline CDR1 is DFQATT and CDR2 SNEGSKA (reference sequence). In DNA form, the CDR3 reads TGCAGTGCTAGAGACCGTGAGGGCGCGGGGAACACTGAAGCTTTCTTT. Its translation is CSARDREGAGNTEAFF.

On this clonotype: One end of the junction is discordant with germline, which a read error may explain. CDR3 sequence (DNA): TGTGCCAGCCGCTTAGGGACAGGGGAGACCCAGTACTTC. Protein sequence: CASRLGTGETQYF. The chain is built from TRBV7-9 and TRBJ2-5; 9 bases agree with TRBD1. The CDR3 runs 13 residues. CDR1 and CDR2 (germline): SEHNR, FQNEAQ (reference sequence).

The rearrangement joins TRBV20-1 to TRBJ1-2; 9 positions match TRBD1. The CDR3 has 15 residues. Germline V gene sequence: CDR1 DFQATT, CDR2 SNEGSKA (reference sequence). Trimming at V came to 6 bases and at J to 0 bases, leaving 8 bases not matched to a gene. For the CDR3, the DNA is TGCAGTGCCCTGACAGGGGGTTTCTCTAACTATGGCTACACCTTC. It is translated as CSALTGGFSNYGYTF.

This clonotype was detected only a few times. The chain employs TRBV10-3 and TRBJ2-1; 7 bases align to TRBD1. V gave up 5 bases and J gave up 9 bases; unmatched junction bases: 16. Germline V gene sequence: CDR1 ENHRY, CDR2 SYGVKD. The CDR3 contains 16 residues. CDR3 protein: CAISSSTGSVVVEQFF. The CDR3 nucleotides are TGTGCCATCAGTTCCTCGACAGGGTCGGTGGTTGTTGAGCAGTTCTTC.

CDR3 amino acids: CSVEDTYNEQFF. The DNA of the CDR3 is TGCAGCGTTGAAGATACCTACAATGAGCAGTTCTTC. The chain is built from TRBV29-1 and TRBJ2-1; D is undetermined. The CDR3 consists of 12 residues. Germline CDR1 is SQVTM and CDR2 is ANQGSEA. With 0 bases removed from V and 2 bases from J, the gap between germline ends came to 2 bases.

The chain is built from TRBV6-1 and TRBJ2-3, with a tentative D call TRBD1 (5 bases). Trimming stripped 7 bases from V and 2 bases from J, with 13 bases between. Germline V gene sequence: CDR1 MNHNS, CDR2 SASEGT. There are 14 residues in the CDR3. The CDR3 DNA is TGTGCCAGCACCCACTTTGGGGCCACAGATACGCAGTATTTT. This encodes CASTHFGATDTQYF.

A few counts support this clonotype. The chain is built from TRBV12-3 or TRBV12-4 and TRBJ2-7; no definite D call. The CDR3 is 12 amino acids. V was cut by 5 bases and J by 5 bases, with 10 bases left in between. Here the CDR3 reads CASSLMGNEQYF. The DNA for the CDR3 is TGTGCCAGCAGTCTGATGGGCAACGAGCAGTACTTC.

V usage is TRBV6-1 and J usage is TRBJ2-1; 8 nucleotides match TRBD2. The CDR3 is made up of 15 amino acids. Germline V gene lookup returns CDR1 MNHNS and CDR2 SASEGT. V lost 2 bases and J lost 7; bases outside the gene matches: 7. The CDR3 coding sequence is TGTGCCAGCAGTGAATCGGGGGGGCCAGGGAATGAGCAGTTCTTC. As protein: CASSESGGPGNEQFF.

J is TRBJ2-1 and V is TRBV30; no reliable D call. The CDR3 length is 13 residues. Trimming shortened V by 5 bases and J by 6 bases, and 14 bases separated the two germline ends. Germline CDR1 GTSNPN, CDR2 SVGIG (reference sequence). CDR3 nucleotides: TGTGCCTGGGCGGACCACCCTGGCAATGAGCAGTTCTTC. Translated, it gives CAWADHPGNEQFF.

The V gene is TRBV7-6, the J gene TRBJ2-2; 11 bases match TRBD1. CDR1 is SGHVS and CDR2 is FNYEAQ in the germline V gene. The trim removed 1 base at V and 7 bases at J, leaving 2 bases unmatched. There are 15 residues in the CDR3. CDR3 loop: CASSLGTGGVGELFF. Written as DNA, the CDR3 is TGTGCCAGCAGCTTAGGGACAGGGGGCGTCGGGGAGCTGTTTTTT. Full variable domain (rest looked up from reference TRBV7-6 and TRBJ2-2): GAGVSQSPRYKVTKRGQDVALRCDPISGHVSLYWYRQALGQGPEFLTYFNYEAQQDKSGLPNDRFSAERPEGSISTLTIQRTEQRDSAMYRCASSLGTGGVGELFFGEGSRLTVL.

The gene calls are TRBV11-1 and TRBJ2-1; TRBD2 matches 9 bases. CDR1 is SGHAT and CDR2 is FQDESV in the germline V gene (reference sequence). J gave up 6 bases and V 2 bases, and 8 bases lay outside the gene matches. The CDR3 runs 16 residues. CDR3 amino acids: CASSLKQRGAPNEQFF. In DNA form, the CDR3 reads TGTGCCAGCAGCTTAAAGCAGCGGGGGGCCCCCAATGAGCAGTTCTTC.

This clonotype was detected ten times or more. This chain joins TRBV12-3 or TRBV12-4 and TRBJ2-1, with D possibly matching TRBD1 (6 bases). Trimming shortened V by 4 bases and J by 0 bases, and 10 bases separated the two germline ends. The CDR3 runs 15 residues. This CDR3 reads CASSSGTTSYNEQFF. The CDR3 DNA sequence: TGTGCCAGCAGTTCCGGGACAACCTCCTACAATGAGCAGTTCTTC.

This clonotype was recorded many times. The V gene is TRBV29-1, the J gene TRBJ2-7, with a possible D match to TRBD2 (5 bases). The ends were cut back, 3 bases at V and 2 bases at J, with 8 bases in the middle. Germline loops: CDR1 SQVTM, CDR2 ANQGSEA. CDR3 length: 12 amino acids. The CDR3 spells CSVDPGTYEQYF. The CDR3, as DNA: TGCAGCGTTGATCCGGGGACCTACGAGCAGTACTTC.

The rearrangement joins TRBV27 to TRBJ2-7; 9 bases map to TRBD1. This CDR3 region has 15 residues. V trimming: 1 base; J trimming: 4 bases; junction bases outside the gene matches: 5. In germline, CDR1 is MNHEY, CDR2 SMNVEV (reference sequence). This CDR3 is CASSLFPGTGYEQYF. The CDR3 DNA is TGTGCCAGCAGTTTATTCCCCGGGACAGGGTACGAGCAGTACTTC.

The gene calls are TRBV6-6 and TRBJ2-3; D remains unclear. The CDR3 is made up of 13 amino acids. Trimming removed 5 bases from V and 5 bases from J, with 11 bases in between. Germline CDR1 reads MNHNY; CDR2 reads SVGAGI (reference sequence). DNA of the CDR3: TGTGCCAGCAGTCCTGAGCGTGTAGATACGCAGTATTTT. As protein: CASSPERVDTQYF.

The gene calls are TRBV7-1 and TRBJ2-7; the D gene is possibly TRBD1 (6 bases). TRBV7-1 is annotated as an ORF whose role is uncertain. This CDR3 spans 22 amino acids. Trimming cost V 3 bases and J 6 bases, with 39 bases left between them. The CDR3 is CASSSTGGGISAGIRVLGEQYF. CDR3 in DNA: TGTGCCAGCAGCTCGACAGGTGGGGGTATTTCCGCAGGTATCCGGGTGCTGGGCGAGCAGTACTTC.

This clonotype has just a few counts. The CDR3 DNA follows: TGTGCCACCAGCAGAGCCCCCTACGAGCAGTACTTC. It encodes CATSRAPYEQYF. This chain uses TRBV15 with TRBJ2-7, with D unclear. This CDR3 has 12 residues. Germline V CDR1 and CDR2: LNHNV, YYDKDF (reference sequence). Trimming pared 1 base from V and 2 bases from J, leaving 3 bases between.

V gene TRBV29-1 combines with J gene TRBJ2-1; D is perhaps TRBD1 or TRBD2 (6 bases each). The CDR3 is made up of 15 amino acids. The germline V and J ends were trimmed by 3 bases and 10 bases, with 22 bases remaining between them. Germline CDR1 reads SQVTM; CDR2 reads ANQGSEA. CDR3 DNA: TGCAGCGTTGACCGAGGGGGGCCCCGGGATAGAGAGCAGTTCTTC. Encoded protein: CSVDRGGPRDREQFF.

This clonotype occurred a few times. This CDR3 is CASSEPRGLAGNEQFF. CDR3 nucleotides: TGTGCCAGCAGTGAACCCCGGGGACTAGCGGGCAATGAGCAGTTCTTC. The chain recombines TRBV27 with TRBJ2-1; the match to TRBD2 covers 12 bases. The CDR3 consists of 16 residues. Per germline, CDR1 MNHEY and CDR2 SMNVEV (reference sequence). The trim removed 5 bases at V and 6 bases at J, leaving 8 bases unmatched.

This chain uses TRBV5-3 with TRBJ2-1; D gene uncertain. TRBV5-3 is an open reading frame whose function is uncertain. The CDR3 is 13 amino acids. The V end was cut by 9 bases, the J end by 7 bases, with 17 bases between. The CDR3 DNA is TGTGCCATCAGCTTGGCCGTCGGGAATGAGCAGTTCTTC. It encodes CAISLAVGNEQFF.

V gene TRBV29-1 combines with J gene TRBJ2-1, with D maybe TRBD2 (7 bases). Germline CDR1 and CDR2: SQVTM and ANQGSEA. V lost 4 bases to trimming and J lost 8 bases, with 21 bases between them. The CDR3 is 15 residues long. CDR3: CSVVGEGGLGDEQFF. The CDR3 DNA follows: TGCAGCGTTGTGGGGGAGGGGGGATTGGGAGATGAGCAGTTCTTC.

The chain is built from TRBV12-3 or TRBV12-4 and TRBJ2-1; 16 bases fit TRBD2. The CDR3 is 18 residues long. V was pared by 6 bases and J by 4 bases, with 9 bases of the junction left unmatched. The DNA for the CDR3 is TGTGCCAGCAGCCCCGGGACTAGCGGGGGGGCCGGATACAATGAGCAGTTCTTC. Its translation is CASSPGTSGGAGYNEQFF.

This clonotype appeared a few times. This chain uses TRBV3-1 with TRBJ2-3; D ambiguous. Trimming removed 1 base from V and 4 bases from J, with 9 bases in between. Germline loops: CDR1 LGHDT, CDR2 YNNKEL (reference sequence). This CDR3 is built from 14 residues. CDR3 nucleotides: TGTGCCAGCAGCCAAGTCAACGAGCCAGATACGCAGTATTTT. The encoded protein is CASSQVNEPDTQYF.

This chain connects TRBV2 to TRBJ2-7, with 7 positions matching TRBD1. The J segment lost 2 bases and the V segment lost 10 bases, leaving 5 bases of the junction unmatched. Germline CDR1 reads SNHLY; CDR2 reads FYNNEI. The CDR3 runs 12 residues. CDR3 coding DNA: TGTGCCACCGTGGGACAGACCTACGAGCAGTACTTC. Protein sequence: CATVGQTYEQYF.

This clonotype was seen more than once but under ten times. The rearrangement uses TRBV5-1 and TRBJ2-1; 7 nucleotides agree with TRBD1. CDR1 and CDR2 (germline): SGHRS, YFSETQ. V was clipped by 4 bases and J by 5 bases; unmatched bases: 9. This CDR3 is 15 amino acids long. The CDR3 spells CASSHGTEGDNEQFF. CDR3 coding DNA: TGCGCCAGCAGCCACGGGACAGAGGGGGACAATGAGCAGTTCTTC.

Notes on this clonotype: One junction end does not reproduce the germline sequence, and a read error may be involved. The chain links TRBV5-5 to TRBJ2-7; TRBD1 matches at 8 bases. The CDR3 spans 12 residues. Germline V gene data show CDR1 as SGHKS and CDR2 as YYEKEE (reference sequence). The CDR3 is CASWTGSYEEYF. The DNA for the CDR3 is TGTGCCAGCTGGACAGGGTCCTACGAGGAGTACTTC.

This clonotype showed up just a few times. J is TRBJ2-7 and V is TRBV7-9, with D maybe TRBD1 (6 bases). The CDR3 contains 14 residues. Germline CDR1 reads SEHNR; CDR2 reads FQNEAQ (reference sequence). Trimming removed 5 bases at V and 3 bases at J, with 14 bases between. The CDR3 region has the DNA TGTGCCAGCAGCCTAGAAAGGGACAACTACGAGCAGTACTTC. Encoded protein: CASSLERDNYEQYF.

This clonotype appeared a few times. This rearrangement joins TRBV6-1 to TRBJ1-1, with D possibly matching TRBD1 (5 bases). V shed 5 bases and J shed 4 bases, with 14 bases lying between them. CDR1 is MNHNS, CDR2 SASEGT, per germline. The CDR3 loop spans 14 amino acids. CDR3 amino acids: CASSTGQGGTEAFF. The CDR3 region has the DNA TGTGCCAGCAGTACGGGGCAGGGTGGCACTGAAGCTTTCTTT.

The V gene is TRBV5-1, the J gene TRBJ2-7, with D perhaps given as TRBD1 or TRBD2 (6 bases each). The V end was cut by 0 bases, the J end by 0 bases, with 16 bases between. The CDR3 has 17 residues. CDR1 and CDR2 (germline): SGHRS, YFSETQ. DNA of the CDR3: TGCGCCAGCAGCTTGGCCCCCCGGGGGCCTAGCTCCTACGAGCAGTACTTC. As protein: CASSLAPRGPSSYEQYF.

This clonotype has just a few counts. The chain couples TRBV12-3 or TRBV12-4 to TRBJ2-2, with TRBD1 matching 7 bases. The CDR3 totals 16 residues. V trimming: 7 bases; J trimming: 0 bases; junction bases outside the gene matches: 8. As DNA, the CDR3 is TGTGCCAGCACGATAAGCACAGGGGCGAACACCGGGGAGCTGTTTTTT. The encoded protein is CASTISTGANTGELFF.

The chain combines TRBV4-1 with TRBJ1-2, with D maybe TRBD1 (5 bases). The CDR3 has 14 amino acids. Per germline, CDR1 MGHRA and CDR2 YSYEKL. V was cut by 2 bases and J by 4 bases, with 11 bases left in between. The CDR3 sequence: CASSQIGDGYGYTF. As DNA, the CDR3 is TGCGCCAGCAGCCAAATAGGGGACGGCTATGGCTACACCTTC.